What follows are 17 T cell receptor beta chains derived from one specimen sequenced in a study of CD8+ T cells in alopecia areata. Noted treatment: oral pan-JAK inhibitor, 5-10 mg twice daily. Extracted from the samples, RNA was reverse transcribed into cDNA to serve as the sequencing template. Assay used: immunoSEQ multiplex PCR; TCRdb lists only in-frame clones, some missing. This table has roughly 120,000 clones, less than 75% appearing once. The material was CD8+ T cells sorted from blood, obtained at week 24, from a patient treated with tofacitinib. The receptors derive from a human donor with alopecia areata.

A few counts support this clone. The chain combines TRBV6-4 with TRBJ2-6; D uncertain. V lost 4 bases to trimming and J lost 0 bases, with 4 bases between them. This CDR3 is built from 14 residues. Germline-derived CDR1 and CDR2 are MRHNA and SNTAGT. Here the CDR3 reads CASSGHSGANVLTF. The CDR3 DNA reads TGTGCCAGCAGTGGACACTCTGGGGCCAACGTCCTGACTTTC.

Notes on this clone: The same CDR3 also results from other DNA sequences found in this sample. The CDR3 reads CASSEGRTEAFF. For the CDR3, the DNA is TGTGCCAGCAGTGAGGGGAGGACTGAAGCTTTCTTT. The chain joins TRBV25-1 to TRBJ1-1; D call uncertain. The CDR3 is 12 residues long. The V end lost 3 bases, the J end lost 5 bases, and 7 bases lay between the germline ends. Germline CDR1 reads MGHDK; CDR2 reads SYGVNS.

The V gene is TRBV29-1, the J gene TRBJ2-1; a weak D match, TRBD1 (6 bases). CDR3 length equals 15 residues. Germline V lookup: CDR1 SQVTM, CDR2 ANQGSEA. Trimming removed 1 base from V and 0 bases from J, with 10 bases in between. This chain's CDR3 is CSVEGQDSSYNEQFF. The CDR3 nucleotides read TGCAGCGTTGAAGGACAGGACAGCTCCTACAATGAGCAGTTCTTC.

A single count supports this clone. The rearrangement uses TRBV14 and TRBJ2-1, with TRBD1 identical over 11 bases. With V trimmed by 2 bases and J by 9 bases, 6 bases remained unmatched. The CDR3 is 15 amino acids. CDR1 SGHDN and CDR2 FVKESK come from the germline V gene. CDR3 in amino acids: CASSQFGQGAFEQFF. The CDR3 bases are TGTGCCAGCAGCCAATTCGGACAGGGGGCCTTTGAGCAGTTCTTC.

The chain joins TRBV19 to TRBJ2-2; 11 nucleotides line up with TRBD2. The CDR3 covers 15 residues. Germline-derived CDR1 and CDR2 are LNHDA and SQIVND (reference sequence). V gave up 11 bases and J gave up 1 base; unmatched junction bases: 6. Here the CDR3 reads CAGGLAGGNTGELFF. The CDR3, as DNA: TGTGCCGGTGGCCTAGCGGGGGGGAACACCGGGGAGCTGTTTTTT.

The chain uses TRBV5-6 and TRBJ2-7; D is ambiguous. In germline, CDR1 is SGHDT, CDR2 YYEEEE. The ends were cut back, 0 bases at V and 3 bases at J, with 7 bases in the middle. The CDR3 is 13 residues long. CDR3 in amino acids: CASSLESHYEQYF. The CDR3 DNA sequence: TGTGCCAGCAGCTTGGAGTCTCACTACGAGCAGTACTTC.

This clone was picked up a small number of times. This chain uses TRBV4-1 with TRBJ2-3; the match to TRBD1 covers 9 bases. The CDR3 totals 18 residues. CDR1 is MGHRA, CDR2 YSYEKL, per germline. V dropped 0 bases and J dropped 5; count of bases not matched to a gene: 12. The CDR3 sequence is CASSQDPSGTGQGDTQYF. CDR3 sequence (DNA): TGCGCCAGCAGCCAAGATCCATCCGGGACAGGGCAGGGAGATACGCAGTATTTT.

This chain connects TRBV27 to TRBJ2-7, with D possibly being TRBD2 (6 bases). Deletions cut 7 bases from V and 3 bases from J, with 16 bases between. The germline gives CDR1 MNHEY, CDR2 SMNVEV (reference sequence). The length of the CDR3 is 14 residues. The CDR3 sequence: CASKLRDSYYEQYF. The CDR3 coding sequence is TGTGCCAGCAAGCTAAGGGACTCCTACTACGAGCAGTACTTC.

CDR3 coding DNA: TGCGCCAGCAGCCCTAACGGGGGCGGGCTGGTTAGCACTGAAGCTTTCTTT. This gives the protein CASSPNGGGLVSTEAFF. V is TRBV4-1 and J is TRBJ1-1; perhaps TRBD1 as D (6 bases). The germline V gene has CDR1 MGHRA and CDR2 YSYEKL. Trimming left V 4 bases short and J 4 bases short, with 22 bases between. The CDR3 consists of 17 residues.

This chain uses TRBV6-4 with TRBJ2-1, with 12 bases aligning to TRBD2. Trimming removed 2 bases from V and 4 bases from J; junction bases left unmatched: 0. Germline V gene lookup returns CDR1 MRHNA and CDR2 SNTAGT. This CDR3 is built from 15 residues. The CDR3 bases are TGTGCCAGCAGTGACGGACTAGCGGGGTACAATGAGCAGTTCTTC. Translating it yields CASSDGLAGYNEQFF.

Regarding this clone: Additional DNA sequences in this sample encode the identical CDR3. The J gene is TRBJ2-7, the V gene TRBV27; the match to TRBD1 covers 12 bases. The CDR3 contains 14 residues. The V gene end was trimmed by 4 bases and the J gene end by 4 bases; junction bases not matched to a gene: 2. The germline V gene encodes CDR1 MNHEY and CDR2 SMNVEV (reference sequence). This CDR3 is CASSSGQGAYEQYF. The DNA for the CDR3 is TGTGCCAGCAGTTCGGGACAGGGGGCGTACGAGCAGTACTTC.

The rearrangement joins TRBV6-5 to TRBJ2-1; 7 bases fit TRBD2. Germline assignment: CDR1 MNHEY and CDR2 SVGAGI. The junction had 12 bases not matched to a gene; V was cut back by 6 bases and J by 7 bases. This CDR3 region has 15 residues. CDR3 loop: CASSLGEGSGNEQFF. The CDR3 nucleotides are TGTGCCAGCAGCCTCGGGGAGGGGTCTGGGAATGAGCAGTTCTTC.

This clone was counted between two and nine times. The rearrangement links TRBV25-1 to TRBJ2-3; D might be TRBD1 (7 bases). CDR3 length: 15 amino acids. Germline V lookup: CDR1 MGHDK, CDR2 SYGVNS. Trimming shortened V by 5 bases and J by 3 bases, and 15 bases separated the two germline ends. The chain's CDR3 is CASSSGRGETDTQYF. In nucleotides, the CDR3 is TGTGCCAGCAGTTCCGGCAGGGGGGAAACAGATACGCAGTATTTT.

V and J are TRBV11-2 and TRBJ1-1, with D uncertain. Trimming pared 1 base from V and 5 bases from J, leaving 5 bases between. Germline CDR1 and CDR2: SGHAT and FQNNGV. This CDR3 comprises 12 residues. CDR3 sequence: CASSLAGTEAFF. CDR3 nucleotides: TGTGCCAGCAGCTTAGCTGGGACTGAAGCTTTCTTT.

V is TRBV27 and J is TRBJ2-1, with D possibly matching TRBD2 (5 bases). The germline V gene has CDR1 MNHEY and CDR2 SMNVEV (reference sequence). The length of the CDR3 is 11 residues. Deletions cut 3 bases from V and 12 bases from J, with 9 bases between. The CDR3, as DNA: TGTGCCAGCAGTTTCATGGGAGCGCAGTTCTTC. It codes for CASSFMGAQFF.

The V call is TRBV25-1, the J call TRBJ2-7; possibly TRBD1 for D (6 bases). The ends were cut back, 5 bases at V and 7 bases at J, with 9 bases in the middle. Germline V gene data show CDR1 as MGHDK and CDR2 as SYGVNS. The CDR3 has 11 residues. DNA for the CDR3: TGTGCCAGCAGTCCAGGGGTTGAGCAGTACTTC. It yields the protein CASSPGVEQYF.

This sequence joins TRBV25-1 and TRBJ1-1; D might be TRBD1 (5 bases). Germline loops: CDR1 MGHDK, CDR2 SYGVNS. The CDR3 loop spans 13 amino acids. Trimming cost V 2 bases and J 3 bases, with 7 bases left between them. The CDR3 bases are TGTGCCAGCAGTGAACAGGGAGACACTGAAGCTTTCTTT. It translates to CASSEQGDTEAFF.